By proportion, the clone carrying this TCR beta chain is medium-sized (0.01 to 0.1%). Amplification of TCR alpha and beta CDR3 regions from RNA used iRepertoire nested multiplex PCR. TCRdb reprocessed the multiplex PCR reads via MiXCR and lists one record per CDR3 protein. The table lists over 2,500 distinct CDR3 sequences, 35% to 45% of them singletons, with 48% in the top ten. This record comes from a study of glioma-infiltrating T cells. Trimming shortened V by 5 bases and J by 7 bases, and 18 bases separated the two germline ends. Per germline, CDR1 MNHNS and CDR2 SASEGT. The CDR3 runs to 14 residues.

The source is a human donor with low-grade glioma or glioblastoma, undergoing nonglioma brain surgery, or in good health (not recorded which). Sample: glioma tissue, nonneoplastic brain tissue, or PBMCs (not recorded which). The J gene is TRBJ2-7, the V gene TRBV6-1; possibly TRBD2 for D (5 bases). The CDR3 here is CASSQEEWRGEQYF. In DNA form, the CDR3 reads TGTGCCAGCAGTCAAGAGGAGTGGCGAGGGGAGCAGTACTTC.